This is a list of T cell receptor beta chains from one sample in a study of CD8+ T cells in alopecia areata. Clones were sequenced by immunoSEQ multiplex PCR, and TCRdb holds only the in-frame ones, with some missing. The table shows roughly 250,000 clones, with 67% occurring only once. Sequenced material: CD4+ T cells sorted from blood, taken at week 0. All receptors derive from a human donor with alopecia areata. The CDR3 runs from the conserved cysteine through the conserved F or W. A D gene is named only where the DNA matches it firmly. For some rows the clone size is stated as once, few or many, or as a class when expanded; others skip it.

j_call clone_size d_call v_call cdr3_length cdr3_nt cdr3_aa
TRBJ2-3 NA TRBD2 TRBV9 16 TGTGCCAGCAGCCCGGTAGCGGGGGTCTTCACAGATACGCAGTATTTT CASSPVAGVFTDTQYF
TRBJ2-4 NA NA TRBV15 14 TGTGCCACCAGCAAAGGGGGAACAGGGAACATTCAGTACTTC CATSKGGTGNIQYF
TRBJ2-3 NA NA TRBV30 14 TGTGCCTGGAGTGTAAGCAGTGTTAGAGATACGCAGTATTTT CAWSVSSVRDTQYF
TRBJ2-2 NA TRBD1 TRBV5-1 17 TGCGCCAGCAGCTTCGGTAACCGACAGGGCGGAACCGGGGAGCTGTTTTTT CASSFGNRQGGTGELFF
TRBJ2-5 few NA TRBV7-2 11 TGTGCCAGCAGCCCAGGGGAGACCCAGTACTTC CASSPGETQYF
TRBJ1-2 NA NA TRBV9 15 TGTGCCAGCAGCGTAGAGTCTCTCGAGGGGGGCGGCTACACCTTC CASSVESLEGGGYTF
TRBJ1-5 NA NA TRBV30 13 TGTGCCTGGAACCGAGGGATCGTGGAGCCCCAGCATTTT CAWNRGIVEPQHF
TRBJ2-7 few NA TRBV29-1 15 TGCAGCGTGAAGGCCGGGGCCAGTACCAGGTACGAGCAGTACTTC CSVKAGASTRYEQYF
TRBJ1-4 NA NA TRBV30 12 TGTGCCTGGGGACAGTCTAATGAAAAACTGTTTTTT CAWGQSNEKLFF
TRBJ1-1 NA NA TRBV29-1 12 TGCAGCGTTCTGACACCGAACACTGAAGCTTTCTTT CSVLTPNTEAFF
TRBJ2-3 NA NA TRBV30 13 TGTGCCTGGAGTGTACGGCTTAACGATGCGCAGTATTTT CAWSVRLNDAQYF
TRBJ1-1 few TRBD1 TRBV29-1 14 TGCAGCGCCCCGGACAGGGTTCTGTACACTGAAGCTTTCTTT CSAPDRVLYTEAFF
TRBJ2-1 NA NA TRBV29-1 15 TGCAGCGCCCCTGGATGGCTGAACTCCTACAATGGGCAGTTCTTC CSAPGWLNSYNGQFF
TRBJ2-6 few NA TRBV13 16 TGTGCCAGCAGCCCGACAGGCCTCTCTGGGGCCAACGTCCTGACTTTC CASSPTGLSGANVLTF
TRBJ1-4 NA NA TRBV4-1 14 TGCGCCAGCAGCCTCGATTCAACTAATGAAAAACTGTTTTTT CASSLDSTNEKLFF
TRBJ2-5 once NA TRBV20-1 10 TGCAGTGCCCAAAACGAGACCCAGTACTTC CSAQNETQYF
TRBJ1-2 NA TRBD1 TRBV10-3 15 TGTGCCATCAGTGAGTCTACAGGGGGTAACTATGGCTACACCTTC CAISESTGGNYGYTF
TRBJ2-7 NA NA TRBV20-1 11 TGCAGTGCTCTAGGGAAGGGTCAGCAGTACTTC CSALGKGQQYF